These T cell receptor beta chains were read from a single sample in a study of low-dose radiotherapy and immunotherapy resistance in tumors. A single record per CDR3 protein comes from TCRdb applying MiXCR to the reads. The data contain 100,000 or so distinct CDR3 sequences, less than 25% of them seen just once; the ten biggest clones take up approximately 4%. This sample comprised PBMCs, obtained after low-dose radiotherapy plus immunotherapy. Receptor source: a male donor with prostate cancer. Both conserved end residues are part of each CDR3. A D gene is named only where the DNA matches it firmly. For some rows the clone size is stated as once, few or many, or as a class when expanded; others skip it.

d_gene,j_gene,abundance,v_gene,CDR3nt,CDR3aa
NA,TRBJ2-5,NA,TRBV2,TGTGCCAGCAGCTGGGACCACGAGACCCAGTACTTC,CASSWDHETQYF
TRBD2,TRBJ2-3,many,TRBV4-1,TGCGCCAGCAGCCAAGCACTAGCGCTCGATACGCAGTATTTT,CASSQALALDTQYF
NA,TRBJ2-3,few,TRBV7-2,TGTGCCAGCAGCTTAGCGCTTGGAGATACGCAGTATTTT,CASSLALGDTQYF
NA,TRBJ1-3,NA,TRBV5-1,TGCGCCAGCAGCTTGGATCCCGGCTCTGGAAACACCATATATTTT,CASSLDPGSGNTIYF
NA,TRBJ2-7,many,TRBV7-9,TGTGCCAGCAGCTTAGAGGGACTCGGGTTGCAAGAGCAGTACTTC,CASSLEGLGLQEQYF
NA,TRBJ1-5,NA,TRBV6-2/TRBV6-3,TGTGCCAGCAGTTATCGGGGGGAGAGGGGCAATCAGCCCCAGCATTTT,CASSYRGERGNQPQHF
NA,TRBJ2-1,many,TRBV27,TGTGCCAGCAGTTCCCCAGGGAGTCGGGGCTACAATGAGCAGTTCTTC,CASSSPGSRGYNEQFF
NA,TRBJ2-3,many,TRBV29-1,TGCAGCGTTGAAGAGGGACCAGATACGCAGTATTTT,CSVEEGPDTQYF
NA,TRBJ1-1,many,TRBV7-8,TGTGCCAGCAGCTTAGGTCTGTCCTATACTACCAGGGGTACTGAAGCTTTCTTT,CASSLGLSYTTRGTEAFF
NA,TRBJ1-3,many,TRBV5-5,TGTGCCAGCAGCACGAACCCGGGGGACTCTGGAAACACCATATATTTT,CASSTNPGDSGNTIYF
NA,TRBJ2-7,many,TRBV7-3,TGTGCCAGCAGCTCCCTAGGCGAGCAGTACTTC,CASSSLGEQYF
NA,TRBJ1-1,many,TRBV2,TGTGCCAGTTACATGGGGTTCACTGAAGCTTTCTTT,CASYMGFTEAFF
TRBD1,TRBJ1-5,many,TRBV10-3,TGTGCCATCAGCGGGACAGCAAATCAGCCCCAGCATTTT,CAISGTANQPQHF
NA,TRBJ2-5,NA,TRBV7-2,TGTGCCAGCAGCACCGAGGCAAGTCAAGAGACCCAGTACTTC,CASSTEASQETQYF
NA,TRBJ1-1,many,TRBV9,TGTGCCAGCAGCGTAGAGACGAACACTGAAGCTTTCTTT,CASSVETNTEAFF
TRBD1,TRBJ1-4,few,TRBV5-1,TGCGCCAGCAGCCCACCGGGACAGGGAAATGAAAAACTGTTTTTT,CASSPPGQGNEKLFF
TRBD2,TRBJ2-3,NA,TRBV24-1,TGTGCCACCAGTGATTTCCGGCGGGGGGAAGATACGCAGTATTTT,CATSDFRRGEDTQYF
NA,TRBJ1-1,few,TRBV28,TGTGCCAGCAGTTGGGAAGTCGCGATGAACACTGAAGCTTTCTTT,CASSWEVAMNTEAFF
NA,TRBJ2-2,many,TRBV12-5,TGTGCTAGTGGTTTGGTACCAGGATCCGGGGAGCTGTTTTTT,CASGLVPGSGELFF
TRBD1,TRBJ2-3,many,TRBV7-2,TGTGCCAGCAGCTTGGGGGACAGAGTAACAGATACGCAGTATTTT,CASSLGDRVTDTQYF
TRBD2,TRBJ2-7,NA,TRBV18,TGTGCCAGCTCACCATCTTCGGGAGGTCGCTACGAGCAGTACTTC,CASSPSSGGRYEQYF
TRBD1,TRBJ1-5,many,TRBV20-1,TGCAGTGCTAGAGAGGACAGGGGTCCATATAGCAATCAGCCCCAGCATTTT,CSAREDRGPYSNQPQHF
NA,TRBJ2-3,few,TRBV2,TGTGCCAGCAACCAGTACGGCACAGATACGCAGTATTTT,CASNQYGTDTQYF
NA,TRBJ2-1,many,TRBV5-1,TGCGCCAGCAGCTTGGCTATTGGTCAATTTGGGAATGAGCAGTTCTTC,CASSLAIGQFGNEQFF
TRBD2,TRBJ2-3,many,TRBV7-2,TGTGCCAGCAGCGCCAGAGTGGCTAGCGGGGGGAAATATACGCAGTATTTT,CASSARVASGGKYTQYF
NA,TRBJ2-3,many,TRBV29-1,TGCAGCGTCTGGGACGGGGTGAGCACAGATACGCAGTATTTT,CSVWDGVSTDTQYF
TRBD2,TRBJ2-1,many,TRBV3-1,TGTGCCAGCAGCCTCAGCGGGGGGGACAATGAGCAGTTCTTC,CASSLSGGDNEQFF
NA,TRBJ1-4,NA,TRBV6-2/TRBV6-3,NA,CASSYDRGEKLFFF